What follows are 13 T cell receptor beta chains derived from one specimen sequenced in a study of blood T cell repertoires in COVID-19. The repertoire was sequenced with immunoSEQ multiplex PCR; TCRdb's copy has only in-frame clones and lacks some. This table holds about 70,000 clones, about three quarters found once. Sequenced sample: peripheral blood. Receptors originate from a man aged 80 or over with acute or convalescent COVID-19.

V and J are TRBV19 and TRBJ2-7, with 7 nucleotides matching TRBD1. The V segment lost 8 bases and the J segment 3 bases; nucleotides outside the gene matches: 10. Looked up from germline, CDR1 is LNHDA and CDR2 is SQIVND (reference sequence). The length of the CDR3 is 14 residues. As DNA, the CDR3 is TGTGCCAGTTCAACAGGGGATCAGGTCTACGAGCAGTACTTC. Its translation: CASSTGDQVYEQYF.

The V and J genes are TRBV12-5 and TRBJ2-7; 8 bases are shared with TRBD1. This CDR3 is built from 15 residues. After removal of 6 bases from V and 5 bases from J, the junction contained 12 bases not matched to a gene. Per germline, CDR1 LGHNT and CDR2 FRNRAP. CDR3 coding DNA: TGTGCTAGTGGGACAGGGGCACCACCGGGGGACGAGCAGTACTTC. Its translation: CASGTGAPPGDEQYF.

This clone was seen once. The chain recombines TRBV29-1 with TRBJ2-1; TRBD2 is a possible D gene (5 bases). CDR3 length: 12 residues. Germline V gene lookup returns CDR1 SQVTM and CDR2 ANQGSEA. Trimming took off 5 bases at V and 8 bases at J, with 13 bases between the two ends. CDR3 in amino acids: CSVLGGGDEQFF. CDR3 DNA sequence: TGCAGCGTTCTTGGAGGTGGCGATGAGCAGTTCTTC.

V and J are TRBV11-2 and TRBJ1-3; 8 bases match TRBD1. This CDR3 region has 17 residues. Germline V gene lookup returns CDR1 SGHAT and CDR2 FQNNGV. The J segment lost 0 bases and the V segment lost 5 bases, leaving 9 bases of the junction unmatched. In nucleotides, the CDR3 is TGTGCCAGCAGCCCAACCGGACAGGGATTCTCTGGAAACACCATATATTTT. Its translation: CASSPTGQGFSGNTIYF.

This clone was seen only once. The chain uses TRBV5-6 and TRBJ2-4; 13 bases map to TRBD2. Germline CDR1 is SGHDT and CDR2 is YYEEEE. CDR3 length: 15 residues. The V and J ends lost 4 bases and 11 bases, in that order; junction bases with no gene match: 9. The CDR3 loop reads CASSPGTSGDNLQYF. The CDR3 DNA is TGTGCCAGCAGCCCCGGGACTAGCGGGGACAACCTTCAGTACTTC.

This clone turned up a few times. Other DNA sequences within the sample encode an identical CDR3. This chain joins TRBV7-3 and TRBJ2-1; possibly TRBD2 for D (6 bases). Per germline, CDR1 SGHTA and CDR2 FQGTGA. The CDR3 runs to 14 residues. The V end lost 0 bases, the J end lost 7 bases, and 10 bases lay between the germline ends. This CDR3 is CASSLTGAGNEQFF. Written as DNA, the CDR3 is TGTGCCAGCAGCTTAACTGGGGCGGGAAATGAGCAGTTCTTC.

This chain links TRBV5-4 with TRBJ1-1; D might be TRBD1 (6 bases). The CDR3 runs 13 residues. Trimming cost V 4 bases and J 4 bases, with 11 bases left between them. CDR1 SGHNT and CDR2 YYREEE come from the germline V gene (reference sequence). CDR3 nucleotide sequence: TGTGCCAGCAGCGGGGGGGCCTTCACTGAAGCTTTCTTT. Amino acid sequence: CASSGGAFTEAFF.

The rearrangement joins TRBV19 to TRBJ2-3; no reliable D call. This CDR3 has 14 amino acids. V lost 6 bases to trimming and J lost 1 base, with 11 bases between them. Germline V gene data show CDR1 as LNHDA and CDR2 as SQIVND (reference sequence). The CDR3 loop reads CASRVASGTDTQYF. The CDR3, as DNA: TGTGCCAGTAGGGTCGCGTCGGGCACAGATACGCAGTATTTT.

The chain has TRBV7-3 and TRBJ2-1; D gene uncertain. V lost 3 bases and J lost 7, with 10 bases in between. This CDR3 has 13 residues. Germline V gives CDR1 SGHTA, CDR2 FQGTGA. CDR3 in DNA: TGTGCCAGCAGCTTTAGTCTGTCGAATGAGCAGTTCTTC. Encoded protein: CASSFSLSNEQFF.

V usage is TRBV21-1 and J usage is TRBJ2-1; the table's TRBD1 call for D was not verified on the DNA. TRBV21-1 is a listed pseudogene. The CDR3 contains 12 residues. CDR3 protein: CASSNPGREQFF. CDR3 coding DNA: TGTGCCAGCAGCAATCCAGGGCGTGAGCAGTTCTTC.

This sequence joins TRBV6-4 and TRBJ1-1; D is undetermined. Germline V gene sequence: CDR1 MRHNA, CDR2 SNTAGT. With 4 bases removed from V and 5 bases from J, the gap between germline ends came to 14 bases. This CDR3 contains 14 residues. The CDR3 sequence: CASSAEFGNTEAFF. CDR3 DNA: TGTGCCAGCAGTGCGGAGTTCGGGAATACTGAAGCTTTCTTT.

This clone has more than one count but fewer than ten. The V gene is TRBV7-3, the J gene TRBJ2-2, with unresolved D. The CDR3 length is 14 residues. Germline CDR1 SGHTA, CDR2 FQGTGA. Trimming pared 0 bases from V and 3 bases from J, leaving 5 bases between. The CDR3 DNA reads TGTGCCAGCAGCTTAACGTTAGACACCGGGGAGCTGTTTTTT. It codes for CASSLTLDTGELFF.

The chain carries TRBV5-1 and TRBJ1-6; 8 positions match TRBD1. The CDR3 totals 15 residues. Germline assignment: CDR1 SGHRS and CDR2 YFSETQ. J gave up 7 bases and V 2 bases, and 5 bases lay outside the gene matches. DNA of the CDR3: TGCGCCAGCAGCTTCCTGACAGGGGCGAATTCACCCCTCCACTTT. Its protein product is CASSFLTGANSPLHF.